The sample holds a few counts of the clone carrying this T cell receptor (beta chain). Its antigen remains unidentified. The data were taken from a study of identical twins. Study-wide results and limits: The models systematically underestimated how much out-of-frame TCR alpha was shared in monozygotic twins. Conclusions rested on cross-sectional statistics rather than following the same donors. Abundant beta clonotypes from cord blood had fewer insertions, unlike memory repertoires, which showed none.

Via MiXCR, TCRdb re-called the 5' RACE reads, giving one row per CDR3 protein. This table has fewer than 550,000 distinct CDR3 sequences, around an eighth appearing once. The V segment lost 5 bases and the J segment 1 base; nucleotides outside the gene matches: 4. This CDR3 has 15 residues. In germline, CDR1 is SGHTA, CDR2 FQGNSA. Separately, the same data were catalogued under a study of yellow fever vaccine responses in identical twins. That study adds: Vaccine-induced T cell responses in twins were reportedly observed to appear partly convergent, partly personalized.

The source of this sequence is a woman aged 18-30 years in good health. The genes are TRBV7-2 and TRBJ2-1, with 8 bases aligning to TRBD2. Material: CD4+ T cells sorted from blood. The CDR3 nucleotides read TGTGCCAGCAGCCGTATAGCGGGGTCCTACAATGAGCAGTTCTTC. Encoded protein: CASSRIAGSYNEQFF.